This T cell receptor beta chain is from a study of T cell responses to AZD1222 COVID-19 vaccine. General study results and limits: Two AZD1222 doses significantly raised spike-specific TCR breadth and depth over controls. Donors were largely white British and mainly female; clonal diversity was possibly underestimated.

This CDR3 has 15 amino acids. The ends were cut back, 8 bases at V and 1 base at J, with 17 bases in the middle. The germline gives CDR1 LNHDA, CDR2 SQIVND (reference sequence). About this clone: The antigen is undetermined.

Sequencing used immunoSEQ multiplex PCR; TCRdb keeps in-frame clones, though not all of them. The top ten hold approximately 5.6% of the sample, which has 80,000 to 100,000 clones, about 82% seen once. It was second doses at about 4 or about 12 weeks that were pooled. V gene TRBV19 combines with J gene TRBJ1-1, with a weak D call TRBD1 (6 bases). The receptor was isolated from an adult who received the AZD1222 COVID-19 vaccine. Sequenced here: peripheral blood, sampled 28 days after the second AZD1222 dose. The CDR3 region has the DNA TGTGCCAGTCGAGCCGGGGGGCGGGCGAACACTGAAGCTTTCTTT. This codes for CASRAGGRANTEAFF.